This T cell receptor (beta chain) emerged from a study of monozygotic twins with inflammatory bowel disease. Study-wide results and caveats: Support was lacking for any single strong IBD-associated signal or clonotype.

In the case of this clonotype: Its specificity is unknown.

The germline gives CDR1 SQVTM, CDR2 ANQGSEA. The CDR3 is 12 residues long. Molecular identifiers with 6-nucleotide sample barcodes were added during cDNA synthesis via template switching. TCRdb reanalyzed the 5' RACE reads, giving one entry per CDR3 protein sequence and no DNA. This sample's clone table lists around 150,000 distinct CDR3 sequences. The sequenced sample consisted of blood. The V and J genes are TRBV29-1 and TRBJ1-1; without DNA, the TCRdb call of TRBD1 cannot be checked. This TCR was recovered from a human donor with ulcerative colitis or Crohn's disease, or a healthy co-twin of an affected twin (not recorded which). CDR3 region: CSVEGQHTEAFF.